The 20 T cell receptor beta chains below all came from one sample that was sequenced in a study of cytomegalovirus exposure and HLA in healthy donors. In the PCR, 60 Vbeta and 13 Jbeta primers were used. Only in-frame clones appear in the TCRdb table, and some are missing; sequencing was by immunoSEQ multiplex PCR. The repertoire holds about 90,000 clones, with roughly three quarters as singletons. Sequencing used PBMCs. All receptors come from an older woman in good health and CMV-seropositive.

The chain couples TRBV14 to TRBJ2-7; 7 nucleotides agree with TRBD2. Germline lookup yields CDR1 SGHDN and CDR2 FVKESK. The CDR3 is 13 residues long. The ends lost 1 base at V and 6 bases at J; junction bases unmatched: 3. CDR3 region: CASSQVPSGEQYF. Written as DNA, the CDR3 is TGTGCCAGCAGCCAAGTCCCTAGCGGCGAGCAGTACTTC.

Concerning this clone itself: One junction end disagrees with the germline gene, perhaps due to a read error. The genes are TRBV7-9 and TRBJ1-2; D might be TRBD1 (5 bases). Germline V gene lookup returns CDR1 SEHNR and CDR2 FQNEAQ (reference sequence). This CDR3 region has 12 residues. This CDR3 reads CSSSGGEGGYTF. The CDR3, as DNA: TGTTCCAGCAGCGGAGGGGAGGGTGGCTACACCTTC.

This chain joins TRBV19 and TRBJ2-5; TRBD2 aligns across 10 bases. CDR3 length: 15 amino acids. Germline CDR1 is LNHDA and CDR2 is SQIVND (reference sequence). V trimming: 2 bases; J trimming: 5 bases; junction bases outside the gene matches: 5. Written as DNA, the CDR3 is TGTGCCAGTAGTATATCTAGCGGGAGTTGGGAGACCCAGTACTTC. Translation: CASSISSGSWETQYF.

Many counts were recorded for this clone. J is TRBJ2-7 and V is TRBV5-4; 7 bases are shared with TRBD1. The germline V gene encodes CDR1 SGHNT and CDR2 YYREEE (reference sequence). The CDR3 runs 15 residues. The junction had 16 bases not matched to a gene; V was cut back by 6 bases and J by 7 bases. The CDR3 DNA reads as TGTGCCAGCAAGGAGGCTGCAGGGGCAGGGGGTGAGCAGTACTTC. It codes for CASKEAAGAGGEQYF.

This clone was observed once. The rearrangement links TRBV30 to TRBJ2-5, with a weak D call TRBD2 (5 bases). The better agreement between TRBJ2-7 and the DNA end casts doubt on the J call. CDR3 length equals 16 residues. From germline, CDR1 is GTSNPN and CDR2 SVGIG (reference sequence). DNA for the CDR3: TGTGCCTGGAGTGGGTCCTTGTGGCGGGTTACCTACGAGCAGTACTTC. Amino acids: CAWSGSLWRVTYEQYF.

This clone was seen more than once but under ten times. This chain's CDR3 is CASSWGTGGTEAFF. The CDR3 bases are TGTGCCAGCAGCTGGGGGACAGGGGGGACTGAAGCTTTCTTT. The chain uses TRBV5-5 and TRBJ1-1; 11 nucleotides match TRBD1. The CDR3 loop spans 14 amino acids. The germline V gene encodes CDR1 SGHKS and CDR2 YYEKEE (reference sequence). With V trimmed by 3 bases and J by 5 bases, 3 bases remained unmatched. The full variable domain, completed using reference TRBV5-5 and TRBJ1-1, is DAGVTQSPTHLIKTRGQQVTLRCSPISGHKSVSWYQQVLGQGPQFIFQYYEKEERGRGNFPDRFSARQFPNYSSELNVNALLLGDSALYLCASSWGTGGTEAFFGQGTRLTVV.

The V and J genes are TRBV7-9 and TRBJ2-1; TRBD2 matches 9 bases. The germline V gene encodes CDR1 SEHNR and CDR2 FQNEAQ (reference sequence). J was trimmed by 9 bases and V by 2 bases; bases with no gene match: 5. The CDR3 is made up of 14 amino acids. As DNA, the CDR3 is TGTGCCAGCAGCTTATTGCGGGAGGGCCGTGAGCAGTTCTTC. It yields the protein CASSLLREGREQFF. The variable domain in full, completed from reference TRBV7-9 and TRBJ2-1, reads DTGVSQNPRHKITKRGQNVTFRCDPISEHNRLYWYRQTLGQGPEFLTYFQNEAQLEKSRLLSDRFSAERPKGSFSTLEIQRTEQGDSAMYLCASSLLREGREQFFGPGTRLTVL.

This chain connects TRBV28 to TRBJ2-4, with D possibly matching TRBD1 (5 bases). Trimming shortened V by 0 bases and J by 15 bases, and 12 bases separated the two germline ends. The germline V gene encodes CDR1 MDHEN and CDR2 SYDVKM. The CDR3 is made up of 12 amino acids. The CDR3, as DNA: TGTGCCAGCAGTTTATGGCAGGGAAGGTTGTACTTC. Its protein is CASSLWQGRLYF.

This chain connects TRBV2 to TRBJ2-3; 8 nucleotides match TRBD1. The CDR3 is 15 amino acids. Per the germline V gene, CDR1 is SNHLY and CDR2 is FYNNEI. Trimming cost V 0 bases and J 3 bases; bases outside gene matches: 2. The CDR3 spells CASSEARGRTDTQYF. DNA of the CDR3: TGTGCCAGCAGTGAAGCCAGGGGGCGAACAGATACGCAGTATTTT.

This chain connects TRBV9 to TRBJ2-7; 8 positions agree with TRBD2. The trim removed 0 bases at V and 4 bases at J, leaving 12 bases unmatched. CDR3 length equals 17 residues. Germline CDR1 is SGDLS and CDR2 is YYNGEE. CDR3 DNA: TGTGCCAGCAGCGTAGGAGGGAGCGGGAGTCTGGTATACGAGCAGTACTTC. Translation: CASSVGGSGSLVYEQYF.

This rearrangement joins TRBV10-2 to TRBJ2-1, with D possibly being TRBD1 (6 bases). The CDR3 spans 15 residues. Germline CDR1 is WSHSY and CDR2 is SAAADI. V was clipped by 4 bases and J by 3 bases, with 13 bases between them. The chain's CDR3 is CASSASGQNYNEQFF. CDR3 nucleotide sequence: TGCGCCAGCAGTGCTTCCGGACAGAACTACAATGAGCAGTTCTTC.

This chain joins TRBV2 and TRBJ1-3; TRBD1 might be the D (6 bases). CDR3 length equals 15 residues. V lost 7 bases to trimming and J lost 4 bases, with 17 bases between them. Germline values: CDR1 SNHLY, CDR2 FYNNEI. CDR3: CASNSYRELGNTIYF. As DNA, the CDR3 is TGTGCCAGCAATTCGTACAGGGAGTTGGGAAACACCATATATTTT.

This clone was recorded only once. The chain carries TRBV19 and TRBJ1-2, with 7 bases fitting TRBD1. Germline V CDR1 and CDR2: LNHDA, SQIVND (reference sequence). V gave up 7 bases and J gave up 4 bases; unmatched junction bases: 6. The CDR3 spans 13 residues. CDR3 sequence (DNA): TGTGCCAGTACCCCAAGGACAGGCTATGGCTACACCTTC. Translated, it gives CASTPRTGYGYTF.

This clone was found once. This sequence joins TRBV19 and TRBJ1-5; tentative D call: TRBD1 (5 bases). Germline CDR1 and CDR2: LNHDA and SQIVND (reference sequence). CDR3 length: 16 residues. Trimming pared 5 bases from V and 6 bases from J, leaving 20 bases between. Written as DNA, the CDR3 is TGTGCCAGTAGTTCAAGGAGTGGCAGGGAAGGTCAGCCCCAGCATTTT. This codes for CASSSRSGREGQPQHF.

This chain uses TRBV5-1 with TRBJ2-1, with D unclear. V lost 1 base to trimming and J lost 8 bases, with 16 bases between them. This CDR3 has 15 residues. Germline V gives CDR1 SGHRS, CDR2 YFSETQ. CDR3 residues: CASSLSQPRFDEQFF. The DNA for the CDR3 is TGCGCCAGCAGCTTGTCGCAGCCGAGGTTCGATGAGCAGTTCTTC.

The V and J genes are TRBV2 and TRBJ2-5; 9 bases align to TRBD2. The CDR3 is 15 amino acids. Germline V gives CDR1 SNHLY, CDR2 FYNNEI. Trimming took 3 bases from V and 2 from J; bases not matched to a gene: 4. The CDR3 DNA sequence: TGTGCCAGCAGTGAGGCGGGAGGGACTCAAGAGACCCAGTACTTC. Its translation: CASSEAGGTQETQYF.

The chain carries TRBV27 and TRBJ1-2; D is uncertain. This CDR3 spans 13 amino acids. Trimming took off 5 bases at V and 5 bases at J, with 12 bases between the two ends. CDR1 MNHEY and CDR2 SMNVEV come from the germline V gene (reference sequence). CDR3 in amino acids: CASSPNGDYGYTF. CDR3 sequence (DNA): TGTGCCAGCAGTCCAAACGGAGATTATGGCTACACCTTC.

The rearrangement uses TRBV11-2 and TRBJ2-7, with D possibly TRBD1 on 5 matching bases. Trimming pared 4 bases from V and 0 bases from J, leaving 13 bases between. The CDR3 loop spans 15 amino acids. The germline V gene encodes CDR1 SGHAT and CDR2 FQNNGV. CDR3 region: CASSSYDSSSYEQYF. The CDR3 bases are TGTGCCAGCAGCTCCTACGACAGTAGCTCCTACGAGCAGTACTTC.

The chain has TRBV7-3 and TRBJ2-1; TRBD2 is a possible D gene (6 bases). The CDR3 loop spans 16 amino acids. Trimming shortened V by 7 bases and J by 7 bases, and 23 bases separated the two germline ends. CDR1 is SGHTA and CDR2 is FQGTGA in the germline V gene. The CDR3 region has the DNA TGTGCCAGCACCCCCGGGCTAGGGCTAGCGCAAAATGAGCAGTTCTTC. This encodes CASTPGLGLAQNEQFF.

As concerns this clone: Other DNA sequences in the sample encode the same CDR3. The chain links TRBV7-9 to TRBJ2-3, with no clear D. Germline V CDR1 and CDR2: SEHNR, FQNEAQ (reference sequence). V gave up 5 bases and J gave up 2 bases, with 11 bases separating them. The length of the CDR3 is 14 residues. The CDR3 loop reads CASSPWSDTDTQYF. The CDR3 DNA sequence: TGTGCCAGCAGCCCATGGAGCGACACAGATACGCAGTATTTT.